The present TCR beta chain was sequenced within a study of human T cells and chemical hapten exposure. Study information: Alopecia areata, totalis or universalis affected patients who were mostly female.

Time point meaning: patch test 3, about 24 weeks after DPC sensitization. The treatment denotes: therapeutic diphenylcyclopropenone sensitization with weekly scalp DPC. Unfractionated whole blood served as the source for total RNA extraction. TCRdb re-called the RACE reads with MiXCR, one entry per CDR3 protein. The sample has over 75,000 distinct CDR3 sequences, roughly a tenth seen once. This clonotype ranks as medium-sized. From germline, CDR1 is MGHDK and CDR2 SYGVNS. This CDR3 has 11 amino acids. The germline V and J ends were trimmed by 4 bases and 6 bases, with 7 bases remaining between them. The sample here was whole blood, taken in connection with sensitization to the hapten diphenylcyclopropenone (DPC). The sequence was obtained from a woman in her thirties with alopecia areata. Some clones in this sample may be carry-over from other donors' samples. The chain recombines TRBV25-1 with TRBJ2-7, with unresolved D. CDR3 sequence (DNA): TGTGCCAGCAGTGTCGGCTGCGAGCAGTACTTC. Protein: CASSVGCEQYF.